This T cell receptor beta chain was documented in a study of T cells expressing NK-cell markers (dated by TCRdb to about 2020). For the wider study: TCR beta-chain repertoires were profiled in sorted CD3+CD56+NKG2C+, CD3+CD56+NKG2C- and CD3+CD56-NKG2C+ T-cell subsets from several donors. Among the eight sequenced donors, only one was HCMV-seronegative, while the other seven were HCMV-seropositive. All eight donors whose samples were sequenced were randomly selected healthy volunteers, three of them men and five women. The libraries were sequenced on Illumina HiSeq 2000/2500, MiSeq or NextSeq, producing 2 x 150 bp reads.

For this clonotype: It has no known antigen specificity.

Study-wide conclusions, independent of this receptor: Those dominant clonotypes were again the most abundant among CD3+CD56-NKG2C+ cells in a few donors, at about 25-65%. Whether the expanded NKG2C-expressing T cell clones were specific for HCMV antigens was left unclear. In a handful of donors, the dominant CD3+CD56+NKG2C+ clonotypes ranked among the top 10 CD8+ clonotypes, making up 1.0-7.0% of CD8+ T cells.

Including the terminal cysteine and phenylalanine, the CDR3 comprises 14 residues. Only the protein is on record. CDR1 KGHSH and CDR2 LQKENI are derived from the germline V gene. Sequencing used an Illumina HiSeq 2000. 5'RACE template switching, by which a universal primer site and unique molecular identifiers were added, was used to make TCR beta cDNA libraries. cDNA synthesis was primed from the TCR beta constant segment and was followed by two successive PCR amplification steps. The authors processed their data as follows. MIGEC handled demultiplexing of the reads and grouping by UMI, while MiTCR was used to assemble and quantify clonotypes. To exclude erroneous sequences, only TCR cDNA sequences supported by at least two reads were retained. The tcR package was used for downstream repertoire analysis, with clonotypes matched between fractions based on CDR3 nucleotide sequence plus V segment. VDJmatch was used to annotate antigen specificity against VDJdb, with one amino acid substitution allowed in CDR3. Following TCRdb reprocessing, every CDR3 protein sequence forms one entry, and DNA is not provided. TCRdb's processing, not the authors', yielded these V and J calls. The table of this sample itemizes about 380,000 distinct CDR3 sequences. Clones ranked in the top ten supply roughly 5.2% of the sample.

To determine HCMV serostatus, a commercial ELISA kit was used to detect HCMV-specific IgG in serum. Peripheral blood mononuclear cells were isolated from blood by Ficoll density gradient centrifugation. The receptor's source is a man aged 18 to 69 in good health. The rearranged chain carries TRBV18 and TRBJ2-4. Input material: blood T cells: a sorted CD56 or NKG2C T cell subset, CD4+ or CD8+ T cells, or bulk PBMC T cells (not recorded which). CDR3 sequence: CASSPTGGENIQYF.